What follows are 32 T cell receptor beta chains derived from one specimen sequenced in a study of blood T cell repertoires in COVID-19. Profiling relied on immunoSEQ multiplex PCR, and the TCRdb table lists in-frame clones only, not all of them. The data hold 200,000 to 300,000 clones, with around 88% observed a single time. Sample: peripheral blood. Source of these receptors: a man aged 80 or over with acute or convalescent COVID-19.

The chain has TRBV2 and TRBJ1-5, with 9 nucleotides matching TRBD1. Germline V gives CDR1 SNHLY, CDR2 FYNNEI. There are 16 residues in the CDR3. Trimming took 4 bases from V and 6 from J; bases not matched to a gene: 10. CDR3 protein: CASSGRDRVRSQPQHF. Here the CDR3 DNA reads TGTGCCAGCAGTGGCCGGGACAGGGTGAGGAGTCAGCCCCAGCATTTT.

The chain has TRBV7-3 and TRBJ1-4; D is uncertain. CDR1 SGHTA and CDR2 FQGTGA come from the germline V gene. The CDR3 runs to 15 residues. Deletions cut 3 bases from V and 6 bases from J, with 14 bases between. The CDR3 DNA reads TGTGCCAGCAGCTTTCCGGGTCCATGGGATGAAAAACTGTTTTTT. This gives the protein CASSFPGPWDEKLFF. The full variable domain, in which reference TRBV7-3 and TRBJ1-4 provide the parts outside the CDR3, is GAGVSQTPSNKVTEKGKYVELRCDPISGHTALYWYRQSLGQGPEFLIYFQGTGAADDSGLPNDRFFAVRPEGSVSTLKIQRTERGDSAVYLCASSFPGPWDEKLFFGSGTQLSVL.

The chain has TRBV28 and TRBJ2-5, with TRBD1 as a possible D gene (8 bases). Germline CDR1 MDHEN, CDR2 SYDVKM. Deletions cut 5 bases from V and 4 bases from J, with 17 bases between. The CDR3 spans 15 residues. The CDR3 nucleotides are TGTGCCAGCAGTCCCCGGACAGGGAGGGGAGAGACCCAGTACTTC. Amino acid sequence: CASSPRTGRGETQYF.

This clone was counted between two and nine times. The chain combines TRBV6-6 with TRBJ2-1; D call uncertain. Per germline, CDR1 MNHNY and CDR2 SVGAGI (reference sequence). V lost 8 bases, J lost 5 bases, and 13 bases lay in between. The CDR3 is made up of 13 amino acids. The CDR3 loop is CASCRSDNNEQFF. Written as DNA, the CDR3 is TGTGCCAGCTGTCGATCAGACAACAATGAGCAGTTCTTC.

The chain uses TRBV6-5 and TRBJ1-1; possibly TRBD1 for D (5 bases). The CDR3 is made up of 16 amino acids. In germline, CDR1 is MNHEY, CDR2 SVGAGI. V was cut by 0 bases and J by 5 bases, with 16 bases left in between. CDR3 sequence reads: CASSYSGGAPGTEAFF. CDR3 nucleotide sequence: TGTGCCAGCAGTTACTCAGGAGGGGCACCTGGAACTGAAGCTTTCTTT.

V and J are TRBV5-1 and TRBJ2-5; a weak D match, TRBD1 (6 bases). From germline, CDR1 is SGHRS and CDR2 YFSETQ. The CDR3 spans 14 residues. V shed 3 bases and J shed 4 bases, with 13 bases lying between them. CDR3 in amino acids: CASSSERGRETQYF. The CDR3 DNA is TGCGCCAGCAGCTCCGAGAGGGGGAGAGAGACCCAGTACTTC. The whole variable domain, filled in from reference TRBV5-1 and TRBJ2-5, reads KAGVTQTPRYLIKTRGQQVTLSCSPISGHRSVSWYQQTPGQGLQFLFEYFSETQRNKGNFPGRFSGRQFSNSRSEMNVSTLELGDSALYLCASSSERGRETQYFGPGTRLLVL.

The chain recombines TRBV14 with TRBJ2-7, with 7 bases identical to TRBD2. Trimming took 4 bases from V and 0 from J; bases not matched to a gene: 9. Per germline, CDR1 SGHDN and CDR2 FVKESK. The CDR3 has 16 amino acids. CDR3: CASSRRRGDSSYEQYF. In nucleotides, the CDR3 is TGTGCCAGCAGCCGGAGACGGGGGGATAGCTCCTACGAGCAGTACTTC.

V usage is TRBV4-3 and J usage is TRBJ1-5, with D tentatively TRBD1 (6 bases). Between the trimmed V and J ends, which lost 0 bases and 4 bases, there was a span of 16 bases. Per the germline V gene, CDR1 is LGHNA and CDR2 is YSLEER. The CDR3 runs to 17 residues. The CDR3 bases are TGCGCCAGCAGCCAAGATTACCCAGGGGTTGGTAATCAGCCCCAGCATTTT. It encodes CASSQDYPGVGNQPQHF.

This chain links TRBV5-6 with TRBJ1-1, with no clear D. In germline, CDR1 is SGHDT, CDR2 YYEEEE. The CDR3 totals 14 residues. The V end was cut by 1 base, the J end by 0 bases, with 7 bases between. DNA for the CDR3: TGTGCCAGCAGCTTGTTACAGATGAACACTGAAGCTTTCTTT. It encodes CASSLLQMNTEAFF.

A single count supports this clone. The rearrangement links TRBV7-2 to TRBJ1-5; TRBD1 matches 9 bases. The CDR3 extends over 17 amino acids. Germline assignment: CDR1 SGHTA and CDR2 FQGNSA. Trimming at V came to 1 base and at J to 4 bases, leaving 8 bases not matched to a gene. CDR3 loop: CASSLVPTGTGNQPQHF. DNA for the CDR3: TGTGCCAGCAGCTTAGTTCCCACAGGGACAGGGAATCAGCCCCAGCATTTT.

The chain couples TRBV18 to TRBJ1-2, with TRBD1 matching over 10 bases. This CDR3 comprises 14 residues. V lost 3 bases, J lost 4 bases, and 2 bases stayed unmatched. The germline gives CDR1 KGHSH, CDR2 LQKENI. The CDR3 sequence is CASSPTGGFYGYTF. The CDR3 DNA follows: TGTGCCAGCTCACCGACAGGGGGCTTCTATGGCTACACCTTC.

The J gene is TRBJ1-1, the V gene TRBV10-3; TRBD1 matches 7 bases. CDR1 ENHRY and CDR2 SYGVKD come from the germline V gene. Trimming at V came to 10 bases and at J to 0 bases, leaving 5 bases not matched to a gene. The CDR3 sequence is 13 residues long. Written as DNA, the CDR3 is TGTGCCACCGGGACAGCCATGAACACTGAAGCTTTCTTT. It translates to CATGTAMNTEAFF.

J is TRBJ1-5 and V is TRBV27; tentatively, D is TRBD1 (5 bases). V was shortened by 2 bases and J by 1 base, with 9 bases between the two germline ends. CDR1 and CDR2 (germline): MNHEY, SMNVEV (reference sequence). The CDR3 contains 15 residues. Here the CDR3 DNA reads TGTGCCAGCAGTTTAAAGGGGCTGAGCAATCAGCCCCAGCATTTT. This codes for CASSLKGLSNQPQHF.

This clone turned up a few times. The chain has TRBV4-1 and TRBJ1-5; a weak D match, TRBD1 (5 bases). Trimming cost V 2 bases and J 5 bases, with 13 bases left between them. From germline, CDR1 is MGHRA and CDR2 YSYEKL. CDR3 length: 15 amino acids. The CDR3 is CASSQSLRGDQPQHF. The CDR3 DNA reads as TGCGCCAGCAGCCAATCTCTAAGGGGCGATCAGCCCCAGCATTTT.

This chain connects TRBV19 to TRBJ1-4; D is possibly TRBD1 (6 bases). The CDR3 covers 15 residues. The V end was cut by 5 bases, the J end by 2 bases, with 12 bases between. Germline assignment: CDR1 LNHDA and CDR2 SQIVND (reference sequence). DNA for the CDR3: TGTGCCAGTAGTCCCAGGACAGCCACTAATGAAAAACTGTTTTTT. This gives the protein CASSPRTATNEKLFF.

The CDR3 DNA reads TGTGCCAGCAGCGCGGGACAGGGTAAAGGCCACGAGCAGTACTTC. Translation: CASSAGQGKGHEQYF. This chain joins TRBV9 and TRBJ2-7; 9 bases are shared with TRBD1. Trimming removed 3 bases from V and 5 bases from J; junction bases left unmatched: 9. Germline V lookup: CDR1 SGDLS, CDR2 YYNGEE. This CDR3 has 15 amino acids.

This rearrangement joins TRBV12-3 or TRBV12-4 to TRBJ2-1; D not resolved. The germline V and J ends were trimmed by 3 bases and 7 bases, with 7 bases remaining between them. The CDR3 contains 12 residues. The CDR3 here is CASSFGRNEQFF. CDR3 bases: TGTGCCAGCAGTTTCGGTCGAAATGAGCAGTTCTTC.

This chain connects TRBV5-5 to TRBJ2-7, with 7 bases fitting TRBD1. Germline V gene lookup returns CDR1 SGHKS and CDR2 YYEKEE (reference sequence). This CDR3 has 14 residues. After removal of 0 bases from V and 2 bases from J, the junction contained 2 bases not matched to a gene. CDR3 DNA: TGTGCCAGCAGCTTGGTGCAGGGGGCCTACGAGCAGTACTTC. It encodes CASSLVQGAYEQYF.

V usage is TRBV7-8 and J usage is TRBJ2-3, with TRBD1 identical over 9 bases. J gave up 1 base and V 2 bases, and 4 bases lay outside the gene matches. This CDR3 has 16 residues. Per the germline V gene, CDR1 is SGHVS and CDR2 is FQNEAQ. This CDR3 reads CASSLLWTGGTDTQYF. CDR3 nucleotide sequence: TGTGCCAGCAGCTTATTGTGGACAGGGGGCACAGATACGCAGTATTTT.

CDR3 sequence (DNA): TGTGCCAGCAGTTCAGGTGGGGGGGTATACAATGAGCAGTTCTTC. Amino acids: CASSSGGGVYNEQFF. J is TRBJ2-1 and V is TRBV7-2; the match to TRBD2 covers 7 bases. This CDR3 region has 15 residues. Germline CDR1 SGHTA, CDR2 FQGNSA. The junction had 9 bases not matched to a gene; V was cut back by 6 bases and J by 4 bases. Full variable domain (remainder filled in from reference TRBV7-2 and TRBJ2-1): GAGVSQSPSNKVTEKGKDVELRCDPISGHTALYWYRQSLGQGLEFLIYFQGNSAPDKSGLPSDRFSAERTGGSVSTLTIQRTQQEDSAVYLCASSSGGGVYNEQFFGPGTRLTVL.

This CDR3 is CASSPAPVETQYF. The DNA for the CDR3 is TGTGCCAGCTCACCAGCCCCGGTGGAGACCCAGTACTTC. V gene TRBV18 combines with J gene TRBJ2-5, with no clear D. Germline CDR1 KGHSH, CDR2 LQKENI. Trimming took off 2 bases at V and 5 bases at J, with 9 bases between the two ends. The CDR3 is 13 amino acids.

In the case of this clone: One junction end disagrees with the germline gene, perhaps due to a read error. This chain uses TRBV2 with TRBJ1-6, with D uncertain. Germline loops: CDR1 SNHLY, CDR2 FYNNEI. The CDR3 runs to 14 residues. The CDR3 coding sequence is TGTGCCAGCAGTACAGAGTCCTATAATTCACTCCTCCACTTT. Residues: CASSTESYNSLLHF.

This sequence joins TRBV2 and TRBJ1-1; perhaps TRBD1 as D (6 bases). The CDR3 is made up of 12 amino acids. The germline V gene encodes CDR1 SNHLY and CDR2 FYNNEI. V lost 7 bases to trimming and J lost 4 bases, with 10 bases between them. In DNA form, the CDR3 reads TGTGCCAGCACCGAAGGGGGCACTGAAGCTTTCTTT. This codes for CASTEGGTEAFF.

On this clone itself: Mismatch with germline at one junction end may stem from a read error. The chain joins TRBV7-7 to TRBJ2-3; a weak D match, TRBD1 (5 bases). From germline, CDR1 is SSHAT and CDR2 FNYEAQ (reference sequence). The CDR3 runs to 13 residues. The CDR3 bases are TGTGCTAGCAGCTTGGGGCAGGCAGATACGCAGTATTTT. Its translation: CASSLGQADTQYF.

A single count supports this clone. The chain recombines TRBV5-1 with TRBJ2-2, with 11 bases matching TRBD1. CDR3 size: 16 residues. The trim removed 4 bases at V and 3 bases at J, leaving 5 bases unmatched. CDR1 and CDR2 (germline): SGHRS, YFSETQ. CDR3 nucleotides: TGCGCCAGCAGCACGGGACAGGGGGGATACACCGGGGAGCTGTTTTTT. Protein sequence: CASSTGQGGYTGELFF.

This chain connects TRBV4-1 to TRBJ2-5, with D possibly being TRBD1 (5 bases). The germline V gene encodes CDR1 MGHRA and CDR2 YSYEKL. This CDR3 region has 16 residues. The ends were cut back, 1 base at V and 1 base at J, with 13 bases in the middle. The chain's CDR3 is CASSQGFDSLQETQYF. In nucleotides, the CDR3 is TGCGCCAGCAGCCAAGGATTCGACAGCCTCCAAGAGACCCAGTACTTC.

The chain combines TRBV5-1 with TRBJ1-6; TRBD1 matches at 7 bases. V lost 3 bases and J lost 5; bases outside the gene matches: 5. The CDR3 spans 15 residues. CDR1 is SGHRS, CDR2 YFSETQ, per germline. The CDR3 reads CASSYAGTDNSPLHF. CDR3 coding DNA: TGCGCCAGCAGCTATGCCGGGACAGATAATTCACCCCTCCACTTT.

This chain joins TRBV28 and TRBJ2-1; 8 nucleotides line up with TRBD2. The CDR3 spans 16 residues. Germline V lookup: CDR1 MDHEN, CDR2 SYDVKM. J lost 3 bases, V lost 7 bases, and 11 bases had no gene match. CDR3 in DNA: TGTGCCAGCACCCGGGAGGGGGAATGGGACTACAATGAGCAGTTCTTC. It codes for CASTREGEWDYNEQFF. The variable domain in full, with the rest retrieved from reference TRBV28 and TRBJ2-1, is DVKVTQSSRYLVKRTGEKVFLECVQDMDHENMFWYRQDPGLGLRLIYFSYDVKMKEKGDIPEGYSVSREKKERFSLILESASTNQTSMYLCASTREGEWDYNEQFFGPGTRLTVL.

This sequence joins TRBV3-1 (or the pseudogene TRBV3-2) and TRBJ2-2, with D maybe TRBD2 (6 bases). The CDR3 covers 16 residues. The V gene's germline CDR1 is LGHDT and CDR2 YNNKEL (reference sequence). V lost 0 bases and J lost 5, with 13 bases in between. The chain's CDR3 is CASSQEALARTGELFF. The CDR3 DNA reads as TGTGCCAGCAGCCAAGAAGCACTAGCAAGGACCGGGGAGCTGTTTTTT.

The chain is built from TRBV11-2 and TRBJ2-1, with D possibly TRBD1 on 5 matching bases. V lost 5 bases and J 0 bases, leaving 11 bases between the germline ends. Germline CDR1 reads SGHAT; CDR2 reads FQNNGV. The CDR3 has 15 amino acids. The CDR3 nucleotides are TGTGCCAGCAGCCCTACAGGTTTCTCCTACAATGAGCAGTTCTTC. Protein: CASSPTGFSYNEQFF.

This clone was counted once. The chain joins TRBV7-2 to TRBJ2-5; 15 bases map to TRBD2. CDR1 SGHTA and CDR2 FQGNSA come from the germline V gene. V lost 6 bases, J lost 5 bases, and 4 bases stayed unmatched. There are 15 residues in the CDR3. The CDR3 here is CASSPGTSGRETQYF. The CDR3 nucleotides are TGTGCCAGCAGTCCCGGGACTAGCGGGAGGGAGACCCAGTACTTC.

This chain joins TRBV6-5 and TRBJ1-2; TRBD1 agrees at 9 bases. The germline V gene has CDR1 MNHEY and CDR2 SVGAGI. V shed 6 bases and J 4 bases; nucleotides not matched to a gene: 9. The CDR3 runs to 15 residues. In nucleotides, the CDR3 is TGTGCCAGCAGATCGCCGGGACAGGGTACCTATGGCTACACCTTC. Translated, it gives CASRSPGQGTYGYTF.